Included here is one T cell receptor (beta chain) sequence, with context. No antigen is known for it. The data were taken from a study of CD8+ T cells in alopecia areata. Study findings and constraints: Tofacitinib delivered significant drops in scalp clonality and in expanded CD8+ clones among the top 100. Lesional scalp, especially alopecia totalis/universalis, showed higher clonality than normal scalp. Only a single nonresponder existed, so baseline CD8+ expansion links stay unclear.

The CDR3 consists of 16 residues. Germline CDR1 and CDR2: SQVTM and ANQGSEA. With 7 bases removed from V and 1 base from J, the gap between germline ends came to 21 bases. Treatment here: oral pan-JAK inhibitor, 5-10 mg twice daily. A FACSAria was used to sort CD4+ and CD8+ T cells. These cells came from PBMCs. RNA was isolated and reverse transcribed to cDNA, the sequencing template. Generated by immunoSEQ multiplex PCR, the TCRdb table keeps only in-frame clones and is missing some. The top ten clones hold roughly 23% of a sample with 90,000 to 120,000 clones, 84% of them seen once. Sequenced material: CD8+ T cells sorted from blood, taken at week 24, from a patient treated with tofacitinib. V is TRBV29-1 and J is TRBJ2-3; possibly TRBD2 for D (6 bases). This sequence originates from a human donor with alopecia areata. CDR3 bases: TGCAGCGCCGGGGTAATCTTAACGGGGGGCACAGATACGCAGTATTTT. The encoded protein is CSAGVILTGGTDTQYF.